The entry below describes one TCR beta chain. Many counts were recorded for this clonotype. The specificity of this receptor is unknown. Base qualities are not at hand, and no much larger clone is one base apart. Relative to germline, V is 0 bases shorter and J is 0 bases shorter, with 8 bases between their ends. The CDR3 has 15 amino acids, counting the end cysteine and phenylalanine. The only DNA kept is the CDR3, 45 bases in frame from the first base. CDR1 SGHRS and CDR2 YFSETQ were looked up in the germline V gene. The library was obtained by multiplex PCR. Sequenced on an Illumina HiSeq 4000. CDR3 regions were amplified by Arm-PCR with iRepertoire HTBI primers to construct TCR beta libraries. Before sequencing, the PCR products underwent gel purification. The paper's processing steps were these. Across samples, about 63 TRBV and 13 to 15 TRBJ segments were identified and used for gene usage analysis of CDR3 amino acid clonotypes. Filtered high-quality paired reads were merged into contigs using COPE and FqMerger. BLAST was used to align contigs to IMGT TRBV, TRBD and TRBJ reference genes, and CDR3 was defined according to IMGT. Clonotypes above 0.1% frequency were classified as highly expanded clones. Repertoire diversity was measured by Shannon entropy, and V-J evenness by the Gini coefficient. Public clonotypes were defined as clonotypes shared by more than one individual. Clones were called with MiXCR by TCRdb after fastp trimmed the public reads at Q25, and only in-frame beta chains were retained. Rows matching on CDR3 protein sequence are summarized as one entry with the most common DNA and genes. TCRdb's processing, not the authors', yielded these V and J calls. This sample holds about 430,000 distinct CDR3 sequences; over 14% were observed only once. The ten largest clones add up to approximately 7.8% of the sample.

The record originates from a study of regulatory T cells in long-lasting Graves disease (dated by TCRdb to about 2021). A note on the overall study: Antithyroid drugs had been taken for less than 3 months by newly diagnosed Graves' disease patients. The study was registered as a clinical trial and conducted in China. A total of around 35 samples underwent TCR sequencing, from about 13 patients with persistent Graves' disease and roughly 20 patients with newly diagnosed Graves' disease. This study used TCR sequencing and RNA sequencing of peripheral blood to compare persistent Graves' disease patients against newly diagnosed Graves' disease patients. General findings and caveats noted by the study authors: Sequencing and analysis were limited to the TCR beta chain. Compared with newly diagnosed patients, patients with persistent Graves' disease had lower TCR Shannon entropy and fewer highly expanded clones, which suggests clonal expansion. The authors noted that the small sample size was a limitation that may lower accuracy. More public clonotypes were shared among persistent patients (approximately 3,000) than among newly diagnosed patients (966). Preferential use of TRBV28, TRBJ1-2 and TRBJ2-5 was observed in persistent disease, whereas TRBV20-1 and TRBJ2-1 were favored in newly diagnosed disease. The study examined only peripheral blood because the primary lesion, thyroid tissue, could not be accessed.

The meaning of the sample's time point label: newly diagnosed GD, antithyroid drugs for less than 3 months. RNA was extracted from PBMCs in TRIzol for both TCR sequencing and RNA sequencing. The diagnosis of Graves' disease was made according to American Thyroid Association guidelines. Recruitment of patients was carried out at an endocrinology department in Xi'an, China. Each patient gave approximately 9 milliliters of peripheral blood, collected in an EDTA anticoagulant tube. Ficoll Paque Plus density gradient separation was used to isolate PBMCs, and no further T cell sorting was performed. RNA quality was checked with an Agilent 2100 Bioanalyzer and agarose gel, and concentration with a NanoDrop 2000. This same sample was also part of a study on T cells in Graves' hyperthyroidism and ophthalmopathy. The second paper further reports: Stable Graves' hyperthyroidism was defined as the absence of progression to ophthalmopathy over 18 months of follow-up. The hyperthyroidism patients were between 18 and 65 years old and newly diagnosed, with a disease duration of less than 2 months. The study excluded patients with uncontrolled infections, other autoimmune diseases, pregnancy or lactation. Diagnoses were based on clinical symptoms, serum thyroxine and TRAb, thyroid ultrasound and orbital computed tomography. The first round of RT-PCR for the TCR CDR3 was performed with the HTBI primer set and the Qiagen OneStep RT-PCR kit. Most expanded thyroid clonotypes (frequency above 0.001) were also found in blood, which suggests that blood repertoires may mirror thyroid immune responses. A 13 V-J signature model separated ophthalmopathy from stable hyperthyroidism, with 87.88% sensitivity and roughly 82% specificity in cross-validation and 80%/75% in testing. During validation, the model predicted progression to ophthalmopathy a median of approximately six months ahead of onset, with approximately 70% sensitivity and around 73% specificity. A discovery cohort of around 98 patients, 43 with Graves' ophthalmopathy and 55 to 60 with stable Graves' hyperthyroidism, was used to find distinguishing TCR V-J signatures. Whether ophthalmopathy could be predicted prospectively was tested in an independent validation cohort made up of 18 to 20 hyperthyroidism patients plus 17 patients who later progressed to ophthalmopathy. The roughly 100 discovery patients were divided at random into training and test sets in a 7:3 ratio. In roughly six Graves' hyperthyroidism patients, the study also compared T-cell repertoires from thyroid tissue with T-cell repertoires from blood. Once sampling was done, hyperthyroidism patients were given methimazole at a starting dose of 30 mg daily, whereas ophthalmopathy patients were given high-dose intravenous methylprednisolone. A second multiplex PCR round built the libraries, followed by size selection and purification. Paired-end sequencing of the libraries was performed with 100 bp reads on an Illumina HiSeq2000. Raw data were processed with SOAPnuke, discarding reads with adapters, uncalled bases, mean Phred below 15, or no exact constant-primer or identifier match. COPE v1.2.5 was used to merge high-quality paired reads, and clonotypes were defined as unique nucleotide sequences. MiTCR v1.1 was used to align the clonotypes against IMGT TRBV, TRBD and TRBJ reference segments. The analysis was restricted to V-J combinations with a frequency above 0.0001, which together covered 99.2% of the repertoires. The TCS score was defined as the ratio of F50 (clonal expansion) to E x V (chaos), calculated using BLOSUM62-based TCRdist between CDR3 peptides within each V-J. Welch's t-statistics and random forest reduced 514 V-J features to 10 to 15, which were used in a naive Bayes classifier (R e1071). No statistical method was used to fix the sample size in advance, and group allocation was not hidden from the investigators. TCR Vbeta CDR3 sequencing of 135 peripheral blood samples (fewer than 45 ophthalmopathy, roughly 74 hyperthyroidism and 17 progressor patients) is reported in the paper.

This clonotype originated in a woman aged 40 to 49 with Graves disease. Donor details come from another sample of the same person, matched by shared clones. This receptor chain uses TRBV5-1 and TRBJ2-3, with the D gene call left open. The sequences come from peripheral blood mononuclear cells (PBMCs), collected at new diagnosis, from a patient treated with antithyroid drugs. Here is the DNA: TGCGCCAGCAGCTTGGGGAGCAGAAGCACAGATACGCAGTATTTT. Its translation is CASSLGSRSTDTQYF.